These 14 T cell receptor beta chains were sequenced from one sample in a study of cytomegalovirus exposure and HLA in healthy donors. Primers for the PCR totalled 60 Vbeta and 13 Jbeta. The repertoire was sequenced with immunoSEQ multiplex PCR; TCRdb's copy has only in-frame clones and lacks some. The sample includes around 140,000 clones, around nine tenths of them seen just once. The sequenced material came from PBMCs. Receptor source: a woman aged 30 to 39 in good health and CMV-seronegative.

Regarding this clone: Other DNA variants within this sample encode the same CDR3. The chain employs TRBV28 and TRBJ1-1; D gene unclear. Germline V gene lookup returns CDR1 MDHEN and CDR2 SYDVKM. Trimming shortened V by 5 bases and J by 0 bases, and 7 bases separated the two germline ends. The CDR3 has 13 amino acids. The CDR3 nucleotides are TGTGCCAGCAGTCCCACAGTGAACACTGAAGCTTTCTTT. Encoded protein: CASSPTVNTEAFF.

V usage is TRBV6-5 and J usage is TRBJ1-6, with D perhaps TRBD1 (6 bases). Germline values: CDR1 MNHEY, CDR2 SVGAGI. Trimming took 3 bases from V and 9 from J, leaving 12 bases between them. This CDR3 region has 14 residues. In DNA, the CDR3 is TGTGCCAGCAGTTATTGGGGGCAAGCTTCACCCCTCCACTTT. This codes for CASSYWGQASPLHF.

This sequence joins TRBV30 and TRBJ2-3, with a weak D call TRBD2 (6 bases). The CDR3 runs to 11 residues. CDR1 is GTSNPN and CDR2 is SVGIG in the germline V gene (reference sequence). V was shortened by 1 base and J by 10 bases, with 9 bases between the two germline ends. The CDR3, as DNA: TGTGCCTGGAGTGCGGGGGACGCGCAGTATTTT. As protein: CAWSAGDAQYF.

CDR3 region: CSVEDTNYGYTF. In DNA, the CDR3 is TGCAGCGTTGAGGACACTAACTATGGCTACACCTTC. The genes are TRBV29-1 and TRBJ1-2, with D possibly matching TRBD1 (5 bases). This CDR3 spans 12 amino acids. The germline V gene has CDR1 SQVTM and CDR2 ANQGSEA. V was cut by 3 bases and J by 0 bases, with 5 bases left in between.

The V gene is TRBV6-5, the J gene TRBJ1-1, with D possibly matching TRBD1 (5 bases). CDR1 is MNHEY, CDR2 SVGAGI, per germline. V gave up 5 bases and J gave up 4 bases, with 14 bases separating them. This CDR3 has 14 amino acids. The CDR3 is CASSTWLRGTEAFF. The DNA for the CDR3 is TGTGCCAGCAGTACCTGGTTAAGGGGCACTGAAGCTTTCTTT.

For the CDR3, the DNA is TGTGCCAGCAGTCTAGCGGGGGGTGAGGATACGCAGTATTTT. It is translated as CASSLAGGEDTQYF. J is TRBJ2-3 and V is TRBV5-5; 11 nucleotides align to TRBD2. CDR1 is SGHKS, CDR2 YYEKEE, per germline (reference sequence). Germline trimming cut 5 bases from V and 6 bases from J; bases unmatched to any gene: 5. CDR3 size: 14 residues.

The chain joins TRBV30 to TRBJ2-6; 9 bases agree with TRBD1. After removal of 8 bases from V and 1 base from J, the junction contained 12 bases not matched to a gene. CDR1 is GTSNPN and CDR2 is SVGIG in the germline V gene (reference sequence). The length of the CDR3 is 17 residues. The CDR3 DNA reads as TGTGCCCGGGACAGGGCCCCTGATTCATCTGGGGCCAACGTCCTGACTTTC. The encoded protein is CARDRAPDSSGANVLTF.

This clone occurred once. The V call is TRBV27, the J call TRBJ2-5; 7 nucleotides align to TRBD2. The CDR3 spans 13 residues. V lost 4 bases to trimming and J lost 2 bases; unmatched junction nucleotides: 1. CDR1 MNHEY and CDR2 SMNVEV come from the germline V gene (reference sequence). CDR3 in amino acids: CASSSGLQETQYF. Here the CDR3 DNA reads TGTGCCAGCAGTTCGGGACTACAAGAGACCCAGTACTTC.

J is TRBJ2-5 and V is TRBV11-2, with 9 bases identical to TRBD2. Germline V CDR1 and CDR2: SGHAT, FQNNGV. The CDR3 runs to 16 residues. V lost 1 base to trimming and J lost 1 base; unmatched junction nucleotides: 4. The CDR3: CASSLVGGGAQETQYF. The CDR3, as DNA: TGTGCCAGCAGCTTAGTAGGCGGGGGGGCCCAAGAGACCCAGTACTTC.

V is TRBV27 and J is TRBJ2-2; 13 nucleotides match TRBD2. V was pared by 7 bases and J by 2 bases, with 10 bases of the junction left unmatched. This CDR3 region has 18 residues. CDR1 and CDR2 (germline): MNHEY, SMNVEV (reference sequence). CDR3 protein: CASTETSGGLFNTGELFF. CDR3 nucleotide sequence: TGTGCCAGCACCGAGACTAGCGGGGGGCTTTTCAACACCGGGGAGCTGTTTTTT.

This clone was recorded only once. The chain joins TRBV28 to TRBJ2-7; the match to TRBD2 covers 7 bases. This CDR3 has 15 residues. V trimming: 3 bases; J trimming: 0 bases; junction bases outside the gene matches: 5. The germline CDR1 and CDR2 sequences are MDHEN and SYDVKM. The DNA for the CDR3 is TGTGCCAGCAGTTTGGCGGGAGCCCTCTCCTACGAGCAGTACTTC. It yields the protein CASSLAGALSYEQYF. Full variable domain (remainder filled in from reference TRBV28 and TRBJ2-7): DVKVTQSSRYLVKRTGEKVFLECVQDMDHENMFWYRQDPGLGLRLIYFSYDVKMKEKGDIPEGYSVSREKKERFSLILESASTNQTSMYLCASSLAGALSYEQYFGPGTRLTVT.

Concerning this clone itself: An end of the junction does not agree with germline; a read error may underlie this. The chain combines TRBV2 with TRBJ2-3; no clear D gene. The CDR3 is made up of 11 amino acids. Germline V lookup: CDR1 SNHLY, CDR2 FYNNEI. The CDR3 protein is CASSVLDPQYF. The CDR3 bases are TGTGCCAGCAGTGTCTTAGATCCGCAGTATTTT.

This clone was counted between two and nine times. The chain joins TRBV30 to TRBJ1-1, with D possibly TRBD1 on 5 matching bases. This CDR3 has 12 residues. V lost 7 bases, J lost 6 bases, and 15 bases lay in between. Germline CDR1 reads GTSNPN; CDR2 reads SVGIG (reference sequence). The CDR3 sequence is CASRIRGAEAFF. Here the CDR3 DNA reads TGTGCCTCCCGGATCCGGGGGGCTGAAGCTTTCTTT.

CDR3 sequence reads: CASTLSANQPQHF. The CDR3 nucleotides are TGTGCCAGTACGCTCAGTGCCAATCAGCCCCAGCATTTT. The V and J genes are TRBV19 and TRBJ1-5, with no clear D. V lost 7 bases and J lost 3, with 10 bases in between. The CDR3 spans 13 residues. The germline V gene has CDR1 LNHDA and CDR2 SQIVND (reference sequence).